Sequencing of this TCR beta chain was carried out in a study of T cells in localized non-small cell lung cancer. Study findings and constraints: The highest T cell clonality was in uninvolved adjacent lung, above tumor. Longer overall survival was associated with a higher density of T cells in the blood. A median approximately 60 of the top 100 tumor clones appeared in adjacent lung.

The method was immunoSEQ multiplex PCR; TCRdb's version includes in-frame clones alone and lacks a portion of them. The sample lists 1,500 to 2,000 clones; about 20% were seen once. Atypia-free adjacent lung came from at least 2 cm beyond the tumor margin. Note on this clone: The antigen is not known.

Per germline, CDR1 SQVTM and CDR2 ANQGSEA. The V gene lost 7 bases and the J gene lost 0 bases, with 13 bases spanning the gap. This CDR3 comprises 14 residues. V and J are TRBV29-1 and TRBJ2-1; tentatively, D is TRBD2 (6 bases). This TCR came from a male donor aged 60 or over with stage III squamous cell lung carcinoma. Sequenced here: normal lung tissue next to the tumor, sampled before any cancer treatment. CDR3 coding DNA: TGCAGCGCGGGAGCCCGGCCCTCCTACAATGAGCAGTTCTTC. This sequence encodes CSAGARPSYNEQFF.